This TCR beta chain was documented in a study of T cells in localized non-small cell lung cancer. Findings and limits, study-wide: Uninvolved adjacent lung showed the highest T cell clonality, exceeding tumor. Analysis by sequencing included only one tumor region, so heterogeneity remains possible. Greater blood T cell density accompanied longer overall survival. Median around 56 top-100 tumor clones were shared with paired adjacent lung.

As to this clone: The antigen is undetermined.

The method was immunoSEQ multiplex PCR; TCRdb's version includes in-frame clones alone and lacks a portion of them. The table lists 70,000 or so clones, 65% to 85% of them singletons. This CDR3 has 15 residues. With 3 bases clipped from V and 5 bases from J, the junction kept 8 bases outside the gene matches. CDR1 and CDR2 (germline): SGHAT, FQNNGV. This chain links TRBV11-2 with TRBJ2-7, with TRBD1 identical over 9 bases. Sequenced here: peripheral blood, sampled before any cancer treatment. The TCR comes from a female donor at least 60 years old with stage I lung adenocarcinoma. The CDR3 bases are TGTGCCAGCAGCTTTTCCGGGACAGGGAGCGACGAGCAGTACTTC. Encoded protein: CASSFSGTGSDEQYF.